This T cell receptor (beta chain) was obtained from a study of T cell repertoires in cytomegalovirus infection. Study information: Both a matching HLA type and CMV infection were indicated by public TCR beta signatures.

Germline V gives CDR1 MDHEN, CDR2 SYDVKM. The CDR3 is 14 residues long. Trimming left V 11 bases short and J 4 bases short, with 20 bases between. Study results and limitations: Cumulative public TCR beta family frequency identified CMV carriers with the relevant HLA. The ex vivo response showed dominance by HLA-C-restricted CMV-specific TCR beta clonotypes.

This clonotype was detected many times. What it binds is not known. One entry per CDR3 protein, called by TCRdb with MiXCR from the reads. The table includes approximately 180,000 distinct CDR3 sequences, nearly 9.5% detected once. Source material: PBMCs. The rearrangement joins TRBV28 to TRBJ1-2; tentatively, D is TRBD1 (5 bases). This clonotype was sampled from a human donor in good health (CMV status not recorded). Some clones in this sample may be carry-over from other donors' samples. CDR3 region: CAGRGGELSYGYTF. CDR3 DNA: TGTGCCGGACGGGGGGGGGAGCTTTCCTATGGCTACACCTTC.